Listed below are T cell receptor beta chains from one sample, sequenced in a study of blood T cell repertoires in COVID-19. Profiling relied on immunoSEQ multiplex PCR, and the TCRdb table lists in-frame clones only, not all of them. The table records tens of thousands of clones, approximately 80% of them present only once. The sequenced sample was peripheral blood. All receptors come from a man aged 80 or over with active or convalescent COVID-19. The CDR3 runs from the conserved cysteine through the conserved F or W. Fields, in order: V gene, D gene, J gene, clone size, CDR3 DNA, CDR3 protein. A D gene is named only where the DNA matches it firmly. A clone size is listed for some rows: how often the clone was seen (once, few, many), or a class if it is expanded.

>TRBV5-5|-|TRBJ1-1|-
TGTGCCAGCAGCTTGGGGTCGAGCACTGAAGCTTTCTTT
CASSLGSSTEAFF
>TRBV5-1|-|TRBJ2-3|-
TGCGCCAGCAGCGTGGCCCTTAACCGGGACTCCACAGATACGCAGTATTTT
CASSVALNRDSTDTQYF
>TRBV28|TRBD1|TRBJ1-5|-
TGTGCCAGCAGGGAGGGGGCCAGCAATCAGCCCCAGCATTTT
CASREGASNQPQHF
>TRBV6-5|TRBD1|TRBJ1-2|-
TGTGCCAGCAGTTACGCGGGACAGGGGGCTCTAGGCTACACCTTC
CASSYAGQGALGYTF
>TRBV3-1/TRBV3-2|-|TRBJ1-3|once
TGTGCCAGCAGCCTACCACCCGGCCGGGGGGGGAGCTCTGGAAACACCATATATTTT
CASSLPPGRGGSSGNTIYF
>TRBV7-6|TRBD1|TRBJ1-5|-
TGTGCCAGCAGCCTGACAGGGGTCTCGAATCAGCCCCAGCATTTT
CASSLTGVSNQPQHF
>TRBV27|-|TRBJ1-5|few
TGTGCCAGCAGTACGGGACTCCCCGGCAATCAGCCCCAGCATTTT
CASSTGLPGNQPQHF
>TRBV10-1|-|TRBJ2-5|-
TGCGCCAGCAGCAGCGGTGGGGCGCGGGGAGAGACCCAGTACTTC
CASSSGGARGETQYF
>TRBV18|TRBD1|TRBJ1-1|-
TGTGCCAGCTCACCTGACAGGGGTAGGGTCGCTGAAGCTTTCTTT
CASSPDRGRVAEAFF
>TRBV21-1|-|TRBJ2-1|-
TGTGCCAGCAGCACCCTGTACAGGGGGCGCAGTCACAATGAGCAGTTCTTC
CASSTLYRGRSHNEQFF
>TRBV19|TRBD1|TRBJ2-4|-
TGTGCCAGTAGTATCCAGGACAGGGGCAAAAACATTCAGTACTTC
CASSIQDRGKNIQYF
>TRBV2|-|TRBJ1-2|many
TGTGCCAGCAGGTACTTCTCTAACTATGGCTACACCTTC
CASRYFSNYGYTF
>TRBV5-1|-|TRBJ2-6|-
TGCGCCAGCAGCTTTGGCAGGGGCGCTGGGGCCAACGTCCTGACTTTC
CASSFGRGAGANVLTF
>TRBV2|TRBD1|TRBJ1-2|-
TGTGCCAGCAGTGTGGAGACAGGGCTTGGCTACACCTTC
CASSVETGLGYTF
>TRBV7-2|-|TRBJ1-3|-
TGTGCCAGCAGCTCATTACAGGGAGCTGGAAACACCATATATTTT
CASSSLQGAGNTIYF
>TRBV30|-|TRBJ2-3|few
TGTGCCTGGACGGCAGGGGCCACAGATACGCAGTATTTT
CAWTAGATDTQYF
>TRBV6-5|TRBD1|TRBJ1-5|-
TGTGCCAGCAGCCCAGGGGGCGGTCGGCCCCAGCATTTT
CASSPGGGRPQHF
>TRBV7-2|TRBD2|TRBJ2-5|few
TGTGCCAGCAGCTCGCCCGGGGGAGGGGAGACCCAGTACTTC
CASSSPGGGETQYF
>TRBV2|TRBD1|TRBJ2-7|few
TGTGCCAGCAGTAAAACAGGGGGCGAGCAGTACTTC
CASSKTGGEQYF
>TRBV30|TRBD1|TRBJ1-1|-
TGTGCCTGGAGTGTACGTGGAGGGACAGGTGAAGCTTTCTTT
CAWSVRGGTGEAFF
>TRBV5-8|TRBD2|TRBJ2-1|-
TGTGCCAGCAGCTTGTGGGGATATACTAGCGGGAACTCCTACAATGAGCAGTTCTTC
CASSLWGYTSGNSYNEQFF
>TRBV10-2|TRBD2|TRBJ2-2|-
TGCGCCAGCAGGGTCCCGGGGGGGCCCGGGGAGCTGTTTTTT
CASRVPGGPGELFF
>TRBV14|-|TRBJ1-2|-
TGTGCCAGCAGCCAAGATCTAAACTATGGCTACACCTTC
CASSQDLNYGYTF
>TRBV20-1|-|TRBJ1-5|-
TGCAGTGCTAGTGTTCATAGGGGTGATCAGCCCCAGCATTTT
CSASVHRGDQPQHF
>TRBV3-1/TRBV3-2|-|TRBJ1-1|few
TGTGCCAGCAGCCAATATCAGTTGGGGAGGAGGACTGAAGCTTTCTTT
CASSQYQLGRRTEAFF
>TRBV2|TRBD1|TRBJ2-5|-
TGTGCCAGCAGTGGGGACAGGGGGCCCGGAGAGACCCAGTACTTC
CASSGDRGPGETQYF
>TRBV28|-|TRBJ1-3|-
TGTGCCAGCAACCTTGGAGGGGCGTCTGGAAACACCATATATTTT
CASNLGGASGNTIYF
>TRBV10-3|-|TRBJ2-2|few
TGTGCCATCAGTGACAGCAGGGCCACCGGGGAGCTGTTTTTT
CAISDSRATGELFF
>TRBV2|-|TRBJ2-2|-
TGTGCCAGCAGGAGCAACACCGGGGAGCTGTTTTTT
CASRSNTGELFF
>TRBV27|-|TRBJ1-2|-
TGTGCCAGCAGCTTTCAAGGGAGGGTGACTGGCTACACCTTC
CASSFQGRVTGYTF
>TRBV3-1/TRBV3-2|TRBD1|TRBJ2-7|-
TGTGCCAGCAGCCAAGTTAGGGGGCTCGGCGAGCAGTACTTC
CASSQVRGLGEQYF
>TRBV12-5|TRBD1|TRBJ1-6|-
TGTGCTAGTGGCAGCCTCGGACAGGGCGTAATGAATAACTCACCCCTCCACTTT
CASGSLGQGVMNNSPLHF
>TRBV12-3/TRBV12-4|-|TRBJ2-7|-
TGTGCCAGCAGTCGGGTCACCACCTACGAGCAGTACTTC
CASSRVTTYEQYF
>TRBV6-4|TRBD1|TRBJ1-1|-
TGTGCCAGCAAACCGACAGGGGCGAACACTGAAGCTTTCTTT
CASKPTGANTEAFF
>TRBV27|TRBD2|TRBJ2-3|few
TGTGCCACCCGGGGACTAGCCAGGGTAGATACGCAGTATTTT
CATRGLARVDTQYF
>TRBV5-1|TRBD2|TRBJ2-2|-
TGCGCCAGCAGCTTAGGGACTAGCGGGAGCACCGGGGAGCTGTTTTTT
CASSLGTSGSTGELFF
>TRBV5-1|TRBD1|TRBJ2-7|-
TGCGCCAGCACCTTTCACTCCGGGACAGGGAACGAGCAGTACTTC
CASTFHSGTGNEQYF
>TRBV5-8|TRBD1|TRBJ2-7|-
TGTGCCAGCAGCTTGGTGACAGGGGGCGTCGGGGAGCAGTACTTC
CASSLVTGGVGEQYF